This passage covers 3 T cell receptor beta chains from one sample sequenced in a study of OX40 agonist ivuxolimab in advanced cancers. The table came from immunoSEQ multiplex PCR; TCRdb's copy has only in-frame clones and leaves some out. The sample includes 75,000 to 100,000 clones, about 91% of them seen just once. The source material was CD4+ or CD8+ T cells sorted from blood, sampled in a trial of the OX40 agonist ivuxolimab. These receptors came from an adult with an advanced solid tumor such as melanoma, head and neck, liver or kidney cancer.

In regard to this clone: This specimen includes other DNA sequences encoding the same CDR3. This sequence joins TRBV15 and TRBJ2-5; TRBD1 matches 9 bases. The CDR3 loop spans 14 amino acids. The V gene end was trimmed by 6 bases and the J gene end by 4 bases; junction bases not matched to a gene: 6. CDR1 and CDR2 (germline): LNHNV, YYDKDF (reference sequence). CDR3 nucleotide sequence: TGTGCCACCAGAACGACAGGGGGAGGAGAGACCCAGTACTTC. Protein product: CATRTTGGGETQYF.

This clone has a single count. V gene TRBV7-8 combines with J gene TRBJ2-7; 7 bases fit TRBD1. The germline V gene encodes CDR1 SGHVS and CDR2 FQNEAQ. Losses at the gene ends were 4 bases for V and 2 bases for J; bases not matched to a gene: 8. This CDR3 is 15 amino acids long. CDR3 DNA sequence: TGTGCCAGCAGCTCTAGACAGGGAAATACCTACGAGCAGTACTTC. As protein: CASSSRQGNTYEQYF.

The chain carries TRBV18 and TRBJ2-7; D perhaps matches TRBD1 (7 bases). There are 13 residues in the CDR3. Trimming took 4 bases from V and 6 from J, leaving 13 bases between them. Germline CDR1 KGHSH, CDR2 LQKENI. CDR3: CASSRDQGGEQYF. The DNA of the CDR3 is TGTGCCAGCTCACGAGATCAGGGGGGCGAGCAGTACTTC. Supplemented by reference TRBV18 and TRBJ2-7, the full variable domain reads NAGVMQNPRHLVRRRGQEARLRCSPMKGHSHVYWYRQLPEEGLKFMVYLQKENIIDESGMPKERFSAEFPKEGPSILRIQQVVRGDSAAYFCASSRDQGGEQYFGPGTRLTVT.